This TCR beta chain derives from a study of beta chain features in type 1 diabetes. Germline V lookup: CDR1 SGHTA, CDR2 FQGNSA. Between the trimmed V and J ends, which lost 7 bases and 5 bases, there was a span of 17 bases. The CDR3 loop spans 14 amino acids. Overall study findings and caveats: The study found moderately but significantly shorter TCRB CDR3s in all four CD4+ subsets of Type 1 diabetes patients. Within the patient group, naive, central memory and Treg TCRB repertoires appeared more similar to each other than within healthy donors. With patients and controls alike, PCR might favor shorter templates to an equal degree.

In total, each donor contributed a single heparinised blood draw that averaged around 110 mL. Using CD45RO/CCR7/CD25/CD127/CD95/CD27, CD4+ naive, central memory, regulatory and stem cell-like memory cells were sorted. The authors reverse transcribed all of the isolated RNA, so sequencing captured expressed TCRB transcripts. TCRdb's table, derived via immunoSEQ multiplex PCR, lists solely in-frame clones and lacks some. This sample carries around 690,000 clones, 9.5% to 15% of them seen once, and the ten largest clones take around 0.12%. In the case of this clone: Its antigen is unknown.

This sequence originates from a man younger than 45 with type 1 diabetes. The source material was naive CD4+ T cells from blood. The gene calls are TRBV7-2 and TRBJ1-2; weak D call: TRBD1 (6 bases). The CDR3, as DNA: TGTGCCAGCACCCCGGGGCAGGGGAATTATGGCTACACCTTC. Protein sequence: CASTPGQGNYGYTF.